One and the same sample provided the 9 T cell receptor beta chains below, sequenced in a study of blood T cells in healthy people across ages. Together with a sample-barcoded 5' primer, a J-beta primer mix was included in a second PCR lasting about 7 to 12 cycles. TCRdb reprocessed the 5' RACE reads with MiXCR, giving one entry per CDR3 protein. Of roughly 1,800,000 distinct CDR3 sequences listed, roughly 50% are singletons. The sample comprised blood. The receptors derive from a woman in her forties in good health.

The chain couples TRBV29-1 to TRBJ2-1; TRBD2 matches at 7 bases. There are 12 residues in the CDR3. V gave up 3 bases and J gave up 7 bases; unmatched junction bases: 3. Germline assignment: CDR1 SQVTM and CDR2 ANQGSEA. The CDR3 spells CSVDSGGNEQFF. The CDR3, as DNA: TGCAGCGTTGACTCCGGGGGGAATGAGCAGTTCTTC.

The CDR3 protein is CASSPQQGPLHF. The CDR3 DNA reads TGTGCCAGCAGCCCGCAACAGGGACCCCTCCACTTT. The chain is built from TRBV5-4 and TRBJ1-6, with D possibly matching TRBD1 (6 bases). The V end was cut by 4 bases, the J end by 12 bases, with 11 bases between. This CDR3 has 12 amino acids. Germline V gives CDR1 SGHNT, CDR2 YYREEE (reference sequence).

The chain has TRBV20-1 and TRBJ2-3; D is undetermined. The CDR3 contains 12 residues. In germline, CDR1 is DFQATT, CDR2 SNEGSKA (reference sequence). The V gene lost 4 bases and the J gene lost 1 base, with 6 bases spanning the gap. This chain's CDR3 is CSATRRTDTQYF. The CDR3 DNA reads TGCAGTGCTACCCGCCGCACAGATACGCAGTATTTT.

The chain combines TRBV29-1 with TRBJ1-1; D possibly corresponds to TRBD1 (5 bases). V shed 4 bases and J shed 4 bases, with 16 bases lying between them. The germline V gene encodes CDR1 SQVTM and CDR2 ANQGSEA. CDR3 length equals 14 residues. The CDR3 is CSVGRAGGGTEAFF. Here the CDR3 DNA reads TGCAGCGTTGGAAGGGCGGGGGGAGGCACTGAAGCTTTCTTT.

This clonotype was seen only a few times. The chain carries TRBV7-2 and TRBJ2-7, with D possibly TRBD1 on 6 matching bases. This CDR3 has 13 amino acids. Per germline, CDR1 SGHTA and CDR2 FQGNSA. Trimming took 3 bases from V and 7 from J, leaving 13 bases between them. In DNA form, the CDR3 reads TGTGCCAGCAGCTTGGGGGCCTCGACGGAGCAGTACTTC. It translates to CASSLGASTEQYF.

The chain links TRBV7-2 to TRBJ2-1, with D possibly being TRBD2 (5 bases). Germline V CDR1 and CDR2: SGHTA, FQGNSA. V dropped 5 bases and J dropped 5 bases, with 19 bases sitting between them. This CDR3 is 16 amino acids long. CDR3 region: CASSAPTTNPNNEQFF. CDR3 sequence (DNA): TGTGCCAGCAGCGCCCCGACTACAAACCCAAACAATGAGCAGTTCTTC. Combining the CDR3 with reference TRBV7-2 and TRBJ2-1 gives the whole variable domain GAGVSQSPSNKVTEKGKDVELRCDPISGHTALYWYRQSLGQGLEFLIYFQGNSAPDKSGLPSDRFSAERTGGSVSTLTIQRTQQEDSAVYLCASSAPTTNPNNEQFFGPGTRLTVL.

Only a few counts were recorded for this clonotype. V gene TRBV15 combines with J gene TRBJ2-7, with D possibly TRBD1 on 6 matching bases. The CDR3 sequence is 14 residues long. Germline V gene sequence: CDR1 LNHNV, CDR2 YYDKDF (reference sequence). V was pared by 1 base and J by 2 bases, with 9 bases between. CDR3 bases: TGTGCCACCAGCAGAGCGTCAGGGGCCTACGAGCAGTACTTC. Protein sequence: CATSRASGAYEQYF.

This clonotype was detected a few times. The chain carries TRBV7-9 and TRBJ2-7, with D perhaps matching TRBD1 (6 bases). This CDR3 contains 15 residues. The germline V gene encodes CDR1 SEHNR and CDR2 FQNEAQ (reference sequence). V lost 5 bases and J 6 bases, leaving 20 bases between the germline ends. Here the CDR3 reads CASSLLGTSDGEQYF. DNA for the CDR3: TGTGCCAGCAGCCTTCTCGGGACAAGCGATGGCGAGCAGTACTTC.

V is TRBV5-1 and J is TRBJ2-1, with 8 bases matching TRBD2. The CDR3 length is 16 residues. The germline V gene encodes CDR1 SGHRS and CDR2 YFSETQ. The junction had 11 bases not matched to a gene; V was cut back by 5 bases and J by 4 bases. DNA of the CDR3: TGCGCCAGCAGGCAGTTCGCGGGGGGAAGTTACAATGAGCAGTTCTTC. Translation gives CASRQFAGGSYNEQFF.